These 10 T cell receptor beta chains came from one sample sequenced in a study of blood T cell repertoires in COVID-19. Repertoires were generated with immunoSEQ multiplex PCR, while TCRdb's copy carries only in-frame clones and drops some. Of tens of thousands of clones listed, 82% were seen once; the top ten hold 27%. The sequenced sample was peripheral blood. These receptor sequences come from a human donor in a cohort sampled during active COVID-19.

The rearrangement joins TRBV5-1 to TRBJ2-7, with 8 nucleotides matching TRBD2. V lost 2 bases to trimming and J lost 0 bases; unmatched junction nucleotides: 1. The CDR3 runs 14 residues. Per the germline V gene, CDR1 is SGHRS and CDR2 is YFSETQ. The CDR3: CASSFGGASYEQYF. In DNA, the CDR3 is TGCGCCAGCAGCTTCGGGGGGGCCTCCTACGAGCAGTACTTC.

The chain employs TRBV2 and TRBJ2-3, with 8 bases lining up with TRBD2. The CDR3 is 15 residues long. Germline trimming cut 4 bases from V and 4 bases from J; bases unmatched to any gene: 7. Germline V gene lookup returns CDR1 SNHLY and CDR2 FYNNEI. CDR3 coding DNA: TGTGCCAGCAGTGTCGGACGGGGGGGGGCAGATACGCAGTATTTT. Its translation: CASSVGRGGADTQYF.

The CDR3 bases are TGTGCCAGCAGTTCACCCCGACAGACAGGGGAAGAGACCCAGTACTTC. Translated, it gives CASSSPRQTGEETQYF. This chain joins TRBV27 and TRBJ2-5; 8 positions agree with TRBD1. This CDR3 spans 16 amino acids. V gave up 4 bases and J gave up 3 bases; unmatched junction bases: 10. The germline CDR1 and CDR2 sequences are MNHEY and SMNVEV (reference sequence).

The chain couples TRBV14 to TRBJ2-5; D perhaps matches TRBD1 (5 bases). With 1 base removed from V and 4 bases from J, the gap between germline ends came to 10 bases. Germline V gene sequence: CDR1 SGHDN, CDR2 FVKESK. The CDR3 is 14 residues long. Written as DNA, the CDR3 is TGTGCCAGCAGCCAAGTGGCGACAGTAGAGACCCAGTACTTC. Translating it yields CASSQVATVETQYF.

The chain employs TRBV5-4 and TRBJ1-2, with D unclear. V lost 0 bases and J lost 4, with 7 bases in between. Germline V gives CDR1 SGHNT, CDR2 YYREEE (reference sequence). The CDR3 runs 13 residues. CDR3 in amino acids: CASSLGRGYGYTF. The CDR3 region has the DNA TGTGCCAGCAGCTTGGGCCGGGGCTATGGCTACACCTTC.

The rearrangement joins TRBV12-3 or TRBV12-4 to TRBJ2-1; 7 bases fit TRBD2. The junction had 7 bases not matched to a gene; V was cut back by 6 bases and J by 8 bases. The CDR3 totals 13 residues. The CDR3 here is CASSQGLPDEQFF. For the CDR3, the DNA is TGTGCCAGCAGCCAGGGACTACCTGATGAGCAGTTCTTC.

This chain joins TRBV7-8 and TRBJ2-3, with TRBD1 matching over 10 bases. The CDR3 contains 15 residues. Germline V gene data show CDR1 as SGHVS and CDR2 as FQNEAQ. The V gene end was trimmed by 4 bases and the J gene end by 4 bases; junction bases not matched to a gene: 5. This CDR3 reads CASSSRDRGPDTQYF. The DNA of the CDR3 is TGTGCCAGCAGCTCCCGGGACAGGGGCCCAGATACGCAGTATTTT. The variable domain in full, completed from reference TRBV7-8 and TRBJ2-3, reads GAGVSQSPRYKVAKRGQDVALRCDPISGHVSLFWYQQALGQGPEFLTYFQNEAQLDKSGLPSDRFFAERPEGSVSTLKIQRTQQEDSAVYLCASSSRDRGPDTQYFGPGTRLTVL.

This clone was counted a few times. This chain connects TRBV18 to TRBJ1-2, with 7 positions matching TRBD1. The CDR3 consists of 13 residues. Germline V gene sequence: CDR1 KGHSH, CDR2 LQKENI. The V and J ends lost 6 bases and 5 bases, in that order; junction bases with no gene match: 6. CDR3 region: CASSQDRMYGYTF. The CDR3 DNA reads as TGTGCCAGCTCCCAGGACAGGATGTATGGCTACACCTTC.

This rearrangement joins TRBV27 to TRBJ2-1; 8 positions match TRBD1. J lost 10 bases, V lost 4 bases, and 3 bases had no gene match. The CDR3 runs to 12 residues. Germline values: CDR1 MNHEY, CDR2 SMNVEV (reference sequence). The CDR3 nucleotides read TGTGCCAGCAGTTGGGGACAGGAGGAGCAGTTCTTC. It specifies CASSWGQEEQFF.

CDR3 coding DNA: TGTGCCAGCAGCCCCACATCAGGGGGCGAGCAGTACTTC. Translated: CASSPTSGGEQYF. The chain links TRBV5-5 to TRBJ2-7; 7 positions agree with TRBD1. Germline V gene data show CDR1 as SGHKS and CDR2 as YYEKEE (reference sequence). The CDR3 runs to 13 residues. Trimming at V came to 4 bases and at J to 6 bases, leaving 7 bases not matched to a gene.